Below are 32 T cell receptor beta chains sequenced from a single sample in a study of identical twins. TCRdb itself ran the 5' RACE reads through MiXCR, one entry per CDR3 protein. The sample yields 250,000 or so distinct CDR3 sequences, approximately 7.8% seen once. These data were also reused for a study on yellow fever vaccine responses in identical twins.

Input material: CD8+ T cells sorted from blood. These receptors were taken from a woman younger than 30 in good health.

The genes are TRBV9 and TRBJ2-7, with 9 positions matching TRBD1. The CDR3 extends over 13 amino acids. V lost 3 bases to trimming and J lost 5 bases; unmatched junction nucleotides: 3. Per germline, CDR1 SGDLS and CDR2 YYNGEE. DNA for the CDR3: TGTGCCAGCAGCGCGGGACAGGGCAACGAGCAGTACTTC. This translates into CASSAGQGNEQYF.

This clonotype was found a few times. The rearrangement joins TRBV28 to TRBJ2-5; D gene uncertain. In germline, CDR1 is MDHEN, CDR2 SYDVKM. Trimming removed 3 bases at V and 3 bases at J, with 17 bases between. There are 16 residues in the CDR3. CDR3 region: CASSLRPDGWEETQYF. The DNA of the CDR3 is TGTGCCAGCAGTTTGCGACCGGACGGCTGGGAAGAGACCCAGTACTTC.

Many counts were recorded for this clonotype. The chain employs TRBV20-1 and TRBJ1-6; 9 bases match TRBD1. In germline, CDR1 is DFQATT, CDR2 SNEGSKA (reference sequence). This CDR3 is built from 14 residues. V dropped 5 bases and J dropped 9; count of bases not matched to a gene: 8. The CDR3 DNA reads as TGCAGTGCTTATACAGGGGGCGATAGTTCACCCCTCCACTTT. It is translated as CSAYTGGDSSPLHF.

J is TRBJ1-6 and V is TRBV27; no clear D gene. This CDR3 region has 17 residues. CDR1 is MNHEY and CDR2 is SMNVEV in the germline V gene (reference sequence). The V end was cut by 3 bases, the J end by 7 bases, with 19 bases between. The CDR3 nucleotides are TGTGCCAGCAGTTTCCCCGTGCATCTTGGGGTAAATTCACCCCTCCACTTT. Translating it yields CASSFPVHLGVNSPLHF.

This clonotype was recorded a few times. The chain uses TRBV9 and TRBJ2-5; D might be TRBD2 (6 bases). This CDR3 has 18 residues. Trimming stripped 4 bases from V and 1 base from J, with 23 bases between. The germline CDR1 and CDR2 sequences are SGDLS and YYNGEE. In DNA form, the CDR3 reads TGTGCCAGCAGCCCCCGGCGGGTTAGCTTGCGGGGCCAAGAGACCCAGTACTTC. Its translation: CASSPRRVSLRGQETQYF.

At least ten counts were recorded for this clonotype. This chain uses TRBV6-5 with TRBJ1-4, with D maybe TRBD1 (5 bases). Germline-derived CDR1 and CDR2 are MNHEY and SVGAGI. V was clipped by 4 bases and J by 8 bases, with 14 bases between them. The CDR3 contains 14 residues. The CDR3 bases are TGTGCCAGCAGTTTCCGGGGGGGTAAAGAAAAACTGTTTTTT. Protein product: CASSFRGGKEKLFF.

The chain carries TRBV12-3 or TRBV12-4 and TRBJ1-2; 7 bases are shared with TRBD1. The CDR3 extends over 14 amino acids. The junction had 7 bases not matched to a gene; V was cut back by 6 bases and J by 3 bases. CDR3 region: CASSPTGIYYGYTF. In DNA form, the CDR3 reads TGTGCCAGCAGCCCGACAGGGATCTACTATGGCTACACCTTC.

Only a few counts were recorded for this clonotype. The chain links TRBV5-6 to TRBJ1-1; possible D gene TRBD1, 5 bases. Germline values: CDR1 SGHDT, CDR2 YYEEEE. This CDR3 is built from 14 residues. The V and J ends lost 1 base and 5 bases respectively, with 12 bases between them. CDR3 nucleotides: TGTGCCAGCAGCTTGATCGGGTGGGGGACTGAAGCTTTCTTT. Its translation is CASSLIGWGTEAFF.

The chain employs TRBV4-1 and TRBJ2-7; D may be TRBD1 (5 bases). Germline V lookup: CDR1 MGHRA, CDR2 YSYEKL. The CDR3 spans 15 residues. Trimming took off 3 bases at V and 3 bases at J, with 15 bases between the two ends. Written as DNA, the CDR3 is TGCGCCAGCAGCCATGCATCGCAGGGTGGCTACGAGCAGTACTTC. Encoded protein: CASSHASQGGYEQYF.

The gene calls are TRBV28 and TRBJ2-7; 8 bases agree with TRBD1. The V gene's germline CDR1 is MDHEN and CDR2 SYDVKM. The CDR3 contains 15 residues. V lost 3 bases, J lost 2 bases, and 6 bases stayed unmatched. The CDR3 sequence is CASSFWTGRAYEQYV. CDR3 DNA: TGTGCCAGCAGTTTTTGGACAGGGCGGGCCTACGAGCAGTACGTC.

This clonotype was counted many times. The chain uses TRBV3-1 and TRBJ2-7; D is ambiguous. The CDR3 covers 10 residues. V lost 8 bases and J lost 7, with 9 bases in between. Per the germline V gene, CDR1 is LGHDT and CDR2 is YNNKEL (reference sequence). CDR3 sequence: CASGGEEQYF. CDR3 DNA: TGTGCCAGCGGCGGTGAGGAGCAGTACTTC.

This clonotype has ten or more counts. The chain combines TRBV7-9 with TRBJ2-3, with a possible D match to TRBD2 (6 bases). The CDR3 has 15 amino acids. Germline V gene data show CDR1 as SEHNR and CDR2 as FQNEAQ (reference sequence). The V end lost 6 bases, the J end lost 1 base, and 14 bases lay between the germline ends. As DNA, the CDR3 is TGTGCCAGCAGTAAAGGTAGCGGAGGCACAGATACGCAGTATTTT. Amino acid sequence: CASSKGSGGTDTQYF.

This clonotype has just a few counts. The gene calls are TRBV5-6 and TRBJ2-2; D is undetermined. CDR3 length: 14 residues. The V end was cut by 2 bases, the J end by 5 bases, with 10 bases between. The germline V gene encodes CDR1 SGHDT and CDR2 YYEEEE. CDR3 bases: TGTGCCAGCAGCTTCAGTTACTATACCGGGGAGCTGTTTTTT. Translated: CASSFSYYTGELFF. Looking up the rest from reference TRBV5-6 and TRBJ2-2 gives the full variable domain: DAGVTQSPTHLIKTRGQQVTLRCSPKSGHDTVSWYQQALGQGPQFIFQYYEEEERQRGNFPDRFSGHQFPNYSSELNVNALLLGDSALYLCASSFSYYTGELFFGEGSRLTVL.

The table lists this clonotype with many counts. The gene calls are TRBV20-1 and TRBJ2-1; TRBD1 matches at 7 bases. The CDR3 contains 14 residues. Germline V CDR1 and CDR2: DFQATT, SNEGSKA (reference sequence). V shed 6 bases, J shed 4 bases, and the junction held 9 bases outside the gene matches. The CDR3 nucleotides read TGCAGTGCGGAACCAGGACAGGATTACAATGAGCAGTTCTTC. Its protein is CSAEPGQDYNEQFF.

This clonotype was counted between two and nine times. This chain links TRBV7-9 with TRBJ1-5, with D unclear. Trimming removed 1 base from V and 1 base from J, with 8 bases in between. This CDR3 contains 15 residues. Germline V lookup: CDR1 SEHNR, CDR2 FQNEAQ (reference sequence). Here the CDR3 DNA reads TGTGCCAGCAGCTTAGACGGCTTCAGCAATCAGCCCCAGCATTTT. Translating it yields CASSLDGFSNQPQHF.

CDR3 in amino acids: CAISEGAPITLTDTQYF. The CDR3 DNA reads as TGTGCCATCAGTGAAGGGGCACCTATCACCCTCACAGATACGCAGTATTTT. This chain joins TRBV10-3 and TRBJ2-3; D may be TRBD1 (5 bases). The CDR3 has 17 residues. The germline V gene encodes CDR1 ENHRY and CDR2 SYGVKD. V dropped 3 bases and J dropped 2 bases, with 18 bases sitting between them.

This clonotype was detected many times. The chain carries TRBV3-1 and TRBJ1-6; D call uncertain. Germline V lookup: CDR1 LGHDT, CDR2 YNNKEL (reference sequence). V was clipped by 0 bases and J by 2 bases, with 8 bases between them. This CDR3 has 16 residues. The chain's CDR3 is CASSQEFPAYNSPLHF. The CDR3 coding sequence is TGTGCCAGCAGCCAAGAATTCCCAGCCTATAATTCACCCCTCCACTTT.

A single count supports this clonotype. The chain is built from TRBV9 and TRBJ2-3; no clear D gene. This CDR3 contains 15 residues. Germline CDR1 and CDR2: SGDLS and YYNGEE. V lost 0 bases and J 2 bases, leaving 10 bases between the germline ends. The CDR3 region is CASSVDGASTDTQYF. The CDR3 coding sequence is TGTGCCAGCAGCGTAGATGGAGCCTCCACAGATACGCAGTATTTT.

The genes are TRBV21-1 and TRBJ2-7. TRBV21-1 is noted as a pseudogene. This CDR3 is built from 15 residues. The CDR3 spells CASTPEPNLSYEQYF. CDR3 sequence (DNA): TGTGCCAGCACCCCAGAGCCTAATCTATCCTACGAGCAGTACTTC.

In its sample, this clonotype was seen many times. V usage is TRBV29-1 and J usage is TRBJ2-1; the match to TRBD2 covers 10 bases. Germline CDR1 reads SQVTM; CDR2 reads ANQGSEA. V was clipped by 0 bases and J by 3 bases; unmatched bases: 5. This CDR3 is built from 16 residues. CDR3 amino acids: CSVEDGGLAYYNEQFF. CDR3 DNA sequence: TGCAGCGTTGAAGATGGGGGACTAGCGTACTACAATGAGCAGTTCTTC.

The genes are TRBV5-1 and TRBJ1-6; D unresolved. The germline V gene encodes CDR1 SGHRS and CDR2 YFSETQ. The V and J ends lost 0 bases and 11 bases respectively, with 6 bases between them. The CDR3 runs to 12 residues. The CDR3 bases are TGCGCCAGCAGCTTGGGCAGCCCACCCCTCCACTTT. It is translated as CASSLGSPPLHF.

Ten or more counts support this clonotype. The V gene is TRBV11-2, the J gene TRBJ2-4; D may be TRBD1 (5 bases). The ends were cut back, 0 bases at V and 1 base at J, with 19 bases in the middle. The CDR3 covers 19 residues. Germline V lookup: CDR1 SGHAT, CDR2 FQNNGV. The CDR3 nucleotides read TGTGCCAGCAGCTTAGAAGGGGCAACGCTAACTCGGGCCAAAAACATTCAGTACTTC. The encoded protein is CASSLEGATLTRAKNIQYF.

This clonotype occurred many times. The chain couples TRBV18 to TRBJ2-2, with no clear D. V lost 2 bases, J lost 1 base, and 14 bases lay in between. CDR3 length: 17 residues. The V gene's germline CDR1 is KGHSH and CDR2 LQKENI. CDR3 protein: CASSPTVFHKNTGELFF. Written as DNA, the CDR3 is TGTGCCAGCTCACCAACGGTTTTCCATAAGAACACCGGGGAGCTGTTTTTT. The full variable domain, completed using reference TRBV18 and TRBJ2-2, is NAGVMQNPRHLVRRRGQEARLRCSPMKGHSHVYWYRQLPEEGLKFMVYLQKENIIDESGMPKERFSAEFPKEGPSILRIQQVVRGDSAAYFCASSPTVFHKNTGELFFGEGSRLTVL.

The table lists this clonotype with many counts. The chain carries TRBV12-3 or TRBV12-4 and TRBJ2-1; no definite D call. This CDR3 contains 14 residues. The V and J ends lost 3 bases and 4 bases respectively, with 10 bases between them. The CDR3 protein is CASSLHYGYNEQFF. CDR3 bases: TGTGCCAGCAGTTTGCACTACGGATACAATGAGCAGTTCTTC.

This clonotype was observed a few times. The J gene is TRBJ2-1, the V gene TRBV24-1; no reliable D call. Germline V gene data show CDR1 as KGHDR and CDR2 as SFDVKD. This CDR3 region has 14 residues. With 5 bases removed from V and 0 bases from J, the gap between germline ends came to 7 bases. The CDR3 spells CATSGSYSYNEQFF. DNA of the CDR3: TGTGCCACCAGTGGCTCGTACTCCTACAATGAGCAGTTCTTC.

This clonotype was picked up a small number of times. The chain employs TRBV5-1 and TRBJ2-5, with 7 bases matching TRBD1. The V segment lost 1 base and the J segment 3 bases; nucleotides outside the gene matches: 6. The CDR3 extends over 15 amino acids. The germline V gene encodes CDR1 SGHRS and CDR2 YFSETQ. The CDR3 bases are TGCGCCAGCAGCTTGCCCGGGACAGAAGAAGAGACCCAGTACTTC. As protein: CASSLPGTEEETQYF.

This clonotype has ten or more counts. This chain joins TRBV24-1 and TRBJ2-4; D is ambiguous. The V and J ends lost 8 bases and 0 bases respectively, with 16 bases between them. This CDR3 is 16 amino acids long. CDR1 KGHDR and CDR2 SFDVKD come from the germline V gene. The CDR3 nucleotides read TGTGCCACCAATTCCATGGGTCGTCCAGCCAAAAACATTCAGTACTTC. Translation gives CATNSMGRPAKNIQYF.

This CDR3 reads CASSPLARETEAFF. CDR3 bases: TGCGCCAGCAGCCCCCTAGCGAGGGAAACTGAAGCTTTCTTT. The chain links TRBV4-1 to TRBJ1-1; D remains unclear. The germline CDR1 and CDR2 sequences are MGHRA and YSYEKL. V shed 4 bases and J shed 5 bases, with 14 bases lying between them. CDR3 length: 14 amino acids.

This clonotype was counted a few times. J is TRBJ2-4 and V is TRBV7-9, with 9 bases fitting TRBD2. V shed 1 base, J shed 2 bases, and the junction held 3 bases outside the gene matches. CDR3 length equals 16 residues. Germline lookup yields CDR1 SEHNR and CDR2 FQNEAQ (reference sequence). For the CDR3, the DNA is TGTGCCAGCAGCTTAGTAGCGGGGGTCACCAAAAACATTCAGTACTTC. Its protein is CASSLVAGVTKNIQYF.

This clonotype ranks as medium-sized. The rearrangement links TRBV20-1 to TRBJ2-7; tentative D call: TRBD1 (5 bases). Germline CDR1 is DFQATT and CDR2 is SNEGSKA (reference sequence). Trimming shortened V by 7 bases and J by 3 bases, and 13 bases separated the two germline ends. This CDR3 contains 12 residues. CDR3 nucleotide sequence: TGCAGTGTTCAGGGAAGTTTCTACGAGCAGTACTTC. This gives the protein CSVQGSFYEQYF.

This clonotype was seen a handful of times. The chain employs TRBV28 and TRBJ2-5; the match to TRBD2 covers 8 bases. The CDR3 runs 12 residues. V gave up 6 bases and J gave up 5 bases; unmatched junction bases: 2. Germline CDR1 and CDR2: MDHEN and SYDVKM. In DNA, the CDR3 is TGTGCCAGCAGCAGACTAGCGGAGACCCAGTACTTC. Protein: CASSRLAETQYF. Looking up the rest from reference TRBV28 and TRBJ2-5 gives the full variable domain: DVKVTQSSRYLVKRTGEKVFLECVQDMDHENMFWYRQDPGLGLRLIYFSYDVKMKEKGDIPEGYSVSREKKERFSLILESASTNQTSMYLCASSRLAETQYFGPGTRLLVL.

This clonotype showed up many times. V and J are TRBV27 and TRBJ2-3; 12 bases line up with TRBD1. This CDR3 is 16 amino acids long. The germline gives CDR1 MNHEY, CDR2 SMNVEV (reference sequence). J was trimmed by 4 bases and V by 6 bases; bases with no gene match: 8. The CDR3 reads CASRLTGTGGADTQYF. For the CDR3, the DNA is TGTGCCAGCAGACTTACCGGGACAGGGGGCGCAGATACGCAGTATTTT.